These T cell receptor beta chains were read from a single sample in a study of cytomegalovirus exposure and HLA in healthy donors. TCRdb's copy holds only in-frame clones and misses some; the assay was immunoSEQ multiplex PCR. The table shows 220,000 or so clones, with approximately 87% occurring only once. Material: PBMCs. All receptors come from a woman younger than 30 in good health and CMV-seronegative. Both conserved end residues are part of each CDR3. A D gene is named only where the DNA matches it firmly. Where a row states a size, it is once, few, many or the class of an expanded clone; other rows omit it.

size: NA
D: NA
J: TRBJ1-1
V: TRBV2
CDR3: CASSPMRRNTEAFF
DNA: TGTGCCAGCAGTCCCATGAGGAGGAACACTGAAGCTTTCTTT

size: once
D: TRBD1
J: TRBJ1-2
V: TRBV6-5
CDR3: CASTNDRDYGYTF
DNA: TGTGCCAGCACTAACGACAGGGACTATGGCTACACCTTC

size: NA
D: NA
J: TRBJ2-1
V: TRBV6-6
CDR3: CASSLQGDYNEQFF
DNA: TGTGCCAGCAGCCTACAGGGAGACTACAATGAGCAGTTCTTC

size: NA
D: TRBD1
J: TRBJ1-2
V: TRBV9
CDR3: CASSSTGGAYGYTF
DNA: TGTGCCAGCAGCTCGACAGGGGGCGCCTATGGCTACACCTTC

size: NA
D: TRBD1
J: TRBJ1-2
V: TRBV19
CDR3: CASSPTGARYGYTF
DNA: TGTGCCAGTAGTCCGACAGGGGCGCGATATGGCTACACCTTC

size: NA
D: NA
J: TRBJ2-3
V: TRBV4-1
CDR3: CASSQRTGGSDTQYF
DNA: TGCGCCAGCAGCCAGCGGACTGGAGGCTCAGATACGCAGTATTTT

size: once
D: TRBD2
J: TRBJ2-1
V: TRBV7-9
CDR3: CASSLGLAGGLNEQFF
DNA: TGTGCCAGCAGCTTAGGACTAGCGGGGGGGTTAAATGAGCAGTTCTTC

size: once
D: NA
J: TRBJ2-1
V: TRBV6-1
CDR3: CASSEHYNEQFF
DNA: TGTGCCAGCAGTGAACACTACAATGAGCAGTTCTTC

size: NA
D: NA
J: TRBJ1-1
V: TRBV7-3
CDR3: CASSLNGFTEAFF
DNA: TGTGCCAGCAGCTTAAATGGGTTCACTGAAGCTTTCTTT

size: NA
D: TRBD2
J: TRBJ2-1
V: TRBV7-6
CDR3: CASSLGLAGPNEQFF
DNA: TGTGCCAGCAGCTTAGGACTAGCGGGACCCAATGAGCAGTTCTTC

size: NA
D: NA
J: TRBJ2-3
V: TRBV5-1
CDR3: CASSPSSGTDTQYF
DNA: TGCGCCAGCAGCCCCTCCAGCGGCACAGATACGCAGTATTTT

size: NA
D: TRBD1
J: TRBJ1-2
V: TRBV2
CDR3: CASSGADRAGYTF
DNA: TGTGCCAGCAGTGGGGCGGACAGGGCTGGCTACACCTTC

size: NA
D: NA
J: TRBJ1-1
V: TRBV7-6
CDR3: CASSLRPLDSEAFF
DNA: TGTGCCAGCAGCTTAAGGCCCTTGGATTCTGAAGCTTTCTTT

size: NA
D: TRBD2
J: TRBJ2-7
V: TRBV28
CDR3: CASSFRERESHEQYF
DNA: TGTGCCAGCAGTTTCCGTGAGCGGGAGTCCCACGAGCAGTACTTC

size: NA
D: NA
J: TRBJ2-7
V: TRBV19
CDR3: CASSIDLLRDTPDEQYF
DNA: TGTGCCAGTAGTATAGATCTATTGAGGGACACACCGGACGAGCAGTACTTC

size: NA
D: NA
J: TRBJ2-1
V: TRBV27
CDR3: CASIGEGYEQFF
DNA: TGTGCCAGCATTGGGGAAGGCTATGAGCAGTTCTTC

size: NA
D: NA
J: TRBJ1-1
V: TRBV5-1
CDR3: CASSLGLNTEAFF
DNA: TGCGCCAGCAGCTTGGGGTTGAACACTGAAGCTTTCTTT

size: NA
D: NA
J: TRBJ2-1
V: TRBV9
CDR3: CASSLPGTGRYNEQFF
DNA: TGTGCCAGCAGCCTCCCCGGGACGGGACGCTACAATGAGCAGTTCTTC

size: NA
D: NA
J: TRBJ1-1
V: TRBV27
CDR3: CASHQQAYTEAFF
DNA: TGTGCCAGCCACCAACAGGCGTACACTGAAGCTTTCTTT

size: NA
D: NA
J: TRBJ2-1
V: TRBV10-1
CDR3: CASSRTRSSYNEQFF
DNA: TGCGCCAGCAGCCGGACCCGGAGCTCCTACAATGAGCAGTTCTTC

size: NA
D: TRBD2
J: TRBJ2-1
V: TRBV27
CDR3: CASSPTSGRAYNEQFF
DNA: TGTGCCAGCAGCCCAACTAGCGGGAGGGCCTACAATGAGCAGTTCTTC

size: NA
D: NA
J: TRBJ2-5
V: TRBV27
CDR3: CASSPPGFETQYF
DNA: TGTGCCAGCAGTCCCCCCGGTTTCGAGACCCAGTACTTC

size: once
D: NA
J: TRBJ2-1
V: TRBV5-1
CDR3: CASSLGKREQFF
DNA: TGCGCCAGCAGCTTGGGCAAGCGTGAGCAGTTCTTC

size: NA
D: NA
J: TRBJ1-4
V: TRBV11-2
CDR3: CASSSDRGEKLFF
DNA: TGTGCCAGCAGCTCGGATAGGGGAGAAAAACTGTTTTTT

size: NA
D: TRBD1
J: TRBJ1-1
V: TRBV7-9
CDR3: CASSPPTGKPLDTEAFF
DNA: TGTGCCAGCAGCCCCCCGACAGGGAAACCCCTCGACACTGAAGCTTTCTTT

size: NA
D: TRBD1
J: TRBJ2-7
V: TRBV28
CDR3: CASTLTGDFYEQYF
DNA: TGTGCCAGCACCTTAACAGGGGATTTTTACGAGCAGTACTTC

size: NA
D: NA
J: TRBJ1-1
V: TRBV5-1
CDR3: CASSLGARFTEAFF
DNA: TGCGCCAGCAGCCTGGGGGCCAGGTTCACTGAAGCTTTCTTT

size: NA
D: NA
J: TRBJ1-1
V: TRBV27
CDR3: CASNGLDAGNTEAFF
DNA: TGTGCCAGCAATGGTCTCGATGCAGGGAACACTGAAGCTTTCTTT

size: NA
D: NA
J: TRBJ1-5
V: TRBV20-1
CDR3: CRHSQPQHF
DNA: TGCAGGCATTCTCAGCCCCAGCATTTT

size: NA
D: TRBD2
J: TRBJ2-5
V: TRBV9
CDR3: CASSAGTTRRETQYF
DNA: TGTGCCAGCAGCGCCGGGACTACCCGTCGAGAGACCCAGTACTTC

size: NA
D: NA
J: TRBJ1-5
V: TRBV4-1
CDR3: CASSIGDPKNQPQHF
DNA: TGCGCCAGCAGCATTGGAGACCCCAAAAATCAGCCCCAGCATTTT

size: NA
D: NA
J: TRBJ2-5
V: TRBV28
CDR3: CASSFQGGETQYF
DNA: TGTGCCAGCAGTTTTCAAGGGGGTGAGACCCAGTACTTC